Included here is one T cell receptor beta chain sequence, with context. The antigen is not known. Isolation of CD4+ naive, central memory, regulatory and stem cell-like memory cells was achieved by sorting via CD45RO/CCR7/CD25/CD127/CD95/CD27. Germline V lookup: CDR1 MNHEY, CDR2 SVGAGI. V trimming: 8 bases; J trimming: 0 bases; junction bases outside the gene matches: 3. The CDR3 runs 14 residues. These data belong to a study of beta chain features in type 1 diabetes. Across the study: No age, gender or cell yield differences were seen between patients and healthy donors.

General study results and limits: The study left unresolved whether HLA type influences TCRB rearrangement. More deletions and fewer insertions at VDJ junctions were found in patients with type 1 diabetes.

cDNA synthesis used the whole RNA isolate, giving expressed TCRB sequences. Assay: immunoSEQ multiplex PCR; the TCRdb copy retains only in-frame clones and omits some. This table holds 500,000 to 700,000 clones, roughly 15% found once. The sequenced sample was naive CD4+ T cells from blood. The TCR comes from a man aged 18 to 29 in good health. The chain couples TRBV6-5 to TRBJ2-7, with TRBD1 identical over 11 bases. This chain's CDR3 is CASGGTGGSYEQYF. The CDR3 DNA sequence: TGTGCCAGCGGAGGGACAGGGGGCTCCTACGAGCAGTACTTC.